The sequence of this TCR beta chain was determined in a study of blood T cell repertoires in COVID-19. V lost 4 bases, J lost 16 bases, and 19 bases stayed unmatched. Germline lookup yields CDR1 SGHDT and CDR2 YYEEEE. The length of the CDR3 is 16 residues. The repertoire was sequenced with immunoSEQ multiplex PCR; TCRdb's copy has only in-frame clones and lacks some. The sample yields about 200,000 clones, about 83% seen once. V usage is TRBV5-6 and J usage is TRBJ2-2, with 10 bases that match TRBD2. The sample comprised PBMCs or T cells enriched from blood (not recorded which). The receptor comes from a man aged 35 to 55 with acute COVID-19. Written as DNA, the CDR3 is TGTGCCAGCAGCAAAAAAGCGGGAGGGGAACCACAGGGGCGGTTTTTT. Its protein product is CASSKKAGGEPQGRFF.